A selection of T cell receptor beta chains follows, all from one sample in a study of blood T cells in healthy people across ages. TCRdb independently ran MiXCR on the 5' RACE reads; one entry per CDR3 protein. The sample lists about 580,000 distinct CDR3 sequences, more than 45% occurring once. Sequences were obtained from blood. These TCRs come from a man older than 75 in good health. Each CDR3 is given with its conserved first and last residue. The D gene is left open where the match is weak. Not all rows give a size; the values are once, few, many and, for expanded clones, a class.

j_call: TRBJ1-5
clone_size: .
cdr3_length: 13
v_call: TRBV28
d_call: .
cdr3_aa: CASTSGGRSPQHF
cdr3_nt: TGTGCCAGCACCTCTGGGGGCAGGTCGCCCCAGCATTTT

j_call: TRBJ2-5
clone_size: once
cdr3_length: 15
v_call: TRBV20-1
d_call: TRBD1
cdr3_aa: CSARDGQDFQETQYF
cdr3_nt: TGCAGTGCTAGGGATGGACAGGACTTTCAAGAGACCCAGTACTTC

j_call: TRBJ2-1
clone_size: few
cdr3_length: 16
v_call: TRBV7-9
d_call: TRBD2
cdr3_aa: CASSLAIAGYHNEQFF
cdr3_nt: TGTGCCAGCAGCTTAGCTATAGCGGGATATCATAATGAGCAGTTCTTC

j_call: TRBJ2-7
clone_size: few
cdr3_length: 15
v_call: TRBV7-2
d_call: TRBD1
cdr3_aa: CASSLTGTAYYEQYF
cdr3_nt: TGTGCCAGCAGCTTAACCGGGACAGCTTACTACGAGCAGTACTTC

j_call: TRBJ2-1
clone_size: .
cdr3_length: 16
v_call: TRBV29-1
d_call: TRBD2
cdr3_aa: CSVAGTSQTSVNEQFF
cdr3_nt: TGCAGCGTTGCGGGGACTAGCCAAACAAGTGTTAATGAGCAGTTCTTC

j_call: TRBJ2-3
clone_size: .
cdr3_length: 16
v_call: TRBV7-2
d_call: TRBD2
cdr3_aa: CASSSGTSASTDTQYF
cdr3_nt: TGTGCCAGCAGCTCCGGGACTAGCGCTAGCACAGATACGCAGTATTTT

j_call: TRBJ2-3
clone_size: .
cdr3_length: 15
v_call: TRBV15
d_call: .
cdr3_aa: CATSREKGGPDTQYF
cdr3_nt: TGTGCCACCAGCAGAGAAAAGGGGGGACCAGATACGCAGTATTTT

j_call: TRBJ1-5
clone_size: .
cdr3_length: 15
v_call: TRBV12-3/TRBV12-4
d_call: TRBD1
cdr3_aa: CASRYAQGGGQPQHF
cdr3_nt: TGTGCCAGCAGATACGCACAGGGGGGCGGTCAGCCCCAGCATTTT

j_call: TRBJ2-1
clone_size: few
cdr3_length: 15
v_call: TRBV7-2
d_call: .
cdr3_aa: CASSPTGTRRNEQFF
cdr3_nt: TGTGCCAGCAGCCCAACCGGAACCCGGCGGAATGAGCAGTTCTTC

j_call: TRBJ2-1
clone_size: many
cdr3_length: 14
v_call: TRBV6-5
d_call: TRBD1
cdr3_aa: CASRTGTEFGEQFF
cdr3_nt: TGTGCCAGCAGAACCGGGACAGAATTTGGTGAGCAGTTCTTC

j_call: TRBJ1-2
clone_size: many
cdr3_length: 11
v_call: TRBV6-2/TRBV6-3
d_call: .
cdr3_aa: CASSPDYGYTF
cdr3_nt: TGTGCCAGCAGCCCGGACTATGGCTACACCTTC

j_call: TRBJ2-7
clone_size: .
cdr3_length: 17
v_call: TRBV12-5
d_call: .
cdr3_aa: CASGLVRAGLISYEQYF
cdr3_nt: TGTGCTAGTGGTTTGGTAAGGGCAGGGCTTATTTCCTACGAGCAGTACTTC

j_call: TRBJ2-3
clone_size: .
cdr3_length: 15
v_call: TRBV20-1
d_call: .
cdr3_aa: CSARDFRGGTDTQYF
cdr3_nt: TGCAGTGCTAGAGATTTTCGCGGGGGCACAGATACGCAGTATTTT

j_call: TRBJ2-6
clone_size: .
cdr3_length: 15
v_call: TRBV20-1
d_call: .
cdr3_aa: CSARDSGTWANVLTF
cdr3_nt: TGCAGTGCTAGAGATTCTGGGACCTGGGCCAACGTCCTGACTTTC

j_call: TRBJ1-2
clone_size: .
cdr3_length: 13
v_call: TRBV2
d_call: .
cdr3_aa: CASSEAQVHGYTF
cdr3_nt: TGTGCCAGCAGTGAAGCCCAGGTCCATGGCTACACCTTC

j_call: TRBJ1-1
clone_size: .
cdr3_length: 13
v_call: TRBV29-1
d_call: .
cdr3_aa: CSVWGWGNTEAFF
cdr3_nt: TGCAGCGTTTGGGGATGGGGAAACACTGAAGCTTTCTTT

j_call: TRBJ1-2
clone_size: .
cdr3_length: 14
v_call: TRBV20-1
d_call: TRBD1
cdr3_aa: CSATGGRESYGYTF
cdr3_nt: TGCAGTGCGACAGGGGGCAGGGAAAGCTATGGCTACACCTTC

j_call: TRBJ2-3
clone_size: .
cdr3_length: 15
v_call: TRBV24-1
d_call: TRBD1
cdr3_aa: CAVRKTGGHTDTQYF
cdr3_nt: TGTGCCGTCCGGAAGACAGGGGGCCACACAGATACGCAGTATTTT

j_call: TRBJ2-3
clone_size: .
cdr3_length: 16
v_call: TRBV9
d_call: TRBD2
cdr3_aa: CASSASGGAEADSQYF
cdr3_nt: TGTGCCAGCAGTGCTAGCGGGGGGGCGGAGGCAGATTCGCAGTATTTT

j_call: TRBJ2-1
clone_size: .
cdr3_length: 14
v_call: TRBV7-9
d_call: .
cdr3_aa: CASGEDGVGNEQFF
cdr3_nt: TGTGCCAGCGGGGAGGACGGGGTAGGCAATGAGCAGTTCTTC

j_call: TRBJ2-7
clone_size: few
cdr3_length: 14
v_call: TRBV20-1
d_call: .
cdr3_aa: CSAKLPLGVYEQYF
cdr3_nt: TGCAGTGCTAAACTACCCTTAGGGGTCTACGAGCAGTACTTC

j_call: TRBJ2-7
clone_size: .
cdr3_length: 16
v_call: TRBV4-3
d_call: .
cdr3_aa: CASSQDRHDGFYEQYF
cdr3_nt: TGCGCCAGCAGCCAAGATAGGCACGACGGATTCTACGAGCAGTACTTC

j_call: TRBJ1-6
clone_size: few
cdr3_length: 14
v_call: TRBV6-6
d_call: TRBD1
cdr3_aa: CASSRTGDNSPLHF
cdr3_nt: TGTGCCAGCAGCCGGACAGGGGACAATTCACCCCTCCACTTT

j_call: TRBJ2-7
clone_size: .
cdr3_length: 13
v_call: TRBV7-3
d_call: TRBD2
cdr3_aa: CASSSGSGNEQYF
cdr3_nt: TGTGCCAGCAGCTCTGGCAGCGGGAACGAGCAGTACTTC

j_call: TRBJ1-4
clone_size: .
cdr3_length: 12
v_call: TRBV18
d_call: .
cdr3_aa: CASSPQRGKLFF
cdr3_nt: TGTGCCAGCTCACCCCAGCGAGGAAAACTGTTTTTT

j_call: TRBJ2-3
clone_size: .
cdr3_length: 13
v_call: TRBV7-2
d_call: .
cdr3_aa: CASTRQGLDTQYF
cdr3_nt: TGTGCCAGCACCCGACAGGGACTAGATACGCAGTATTTT

j_call: TRBJ2-7
clone_size: .
cdr3_length: 15
v_call: TRBV2
d_call: TRBD1
cdr3_aa: CASRGDRGPYNEQYF
cdr3_nt: TGTGCCAGCAGGGGGGACAGGGGTCCTTACAATGAGCAGTACTTC

j_call: TRBJ2-5
clone_size: .
cdr3_length: 14
v_call: TRBV29-1
d_call: TRBD2
cdr3_aa: CSVSTSGGQETQYF
cdr3_nt: TGCAGCGTCTCGACTAGCGGGGGACAAGAGACCCAGTACTTC

j_call: TRBJ2-3
clone_size: few
cdr3_length: 14
v_call: TRBV12-3/TRBV12-4
d_call: TRBD1
cdr3_aa: CASSFDRVTDTQYF
cdr3_nt: TGTGCCAGCAGTTTTGACAGGGTGACAGATACGCAGTATTTT

j_call: TRBJ2-7
clone_size: .
cdr3_length: 14
v_call: TRBV20-1
d_call: .
cdr3_aa: CSAWGLIRSYEQYF
cdr3_nt: TGCAGTGCTTGGGGACTGATCCGTTCCTACGAGCAGTACTTC

j_call: TRBJ2-7
clone_size: .
cdr3_length: 18
v_call: TRBV10-3
d_call: .
cdr3_aa: CAISGGDRVATYSYEQYF
cdr3_nt: TGTGCCATCAGCGGGGGGGACAGGGTCGCTACTTACTCCTACGAGCAGTACTTC

j_call: TRBJ1-1
clone_size: .
cdr3_length: 15
v_call: TRBV6-5
d_call: .
cdr3_aa: CASSYRPGYGTEAFF
cdr3_nt: TGTGCCAGCTCCTACCGGCCGGGGTACGGCACTGAAGCTTTCTTT

j_call: TRBJ2-7
clone_size: few
cdr3_length: 15
v_call: TRBV2
d_call: TRBD2
cdr3_aa: CASSVNGGGSYEQYF
cdr3_nt: TGTGCCAGCAGTGTCAACGGGGGGGGATCCTACGAGCAGTACTTC

j_call: TRBJ1-2
clone_size: once
cdr3_length: 14
v_call: TRBV20-1
d_call: .
cdr3_aa: CSASRGVGNYGYTF
cdr3_nt: TGCAGTGCTAGCCGCGGAGTCGGTAACTATGGCTACACCTTC

j_call: TRBJ2-1
clone_size: .
cdr3_length: 17
v_call: TRBV4-3
d_call: TRBD2
cdr3_aa: CASSPQTSGKDYNEQFF
cdr3_nt: TGCGCCAGCAGCCCCCAAACTAGCGGGAAAGACTACAATGAGCAGTTCTTC

j_call: TRBJ2-1
clone_size: .
cdr3_length: 13
v_call: TRBV15
d_call: TRBD2
cdr3_aa: CATSLAGGNEQFF
cdr3_nt: TGTGCCACCAGCCTAGCGGGTGGAAATGAGCAGTTCTTC

j_call: TRBJ2-6
clone_size: few
cdr3_length: 17
v_call: TRBV27
d_call: TRBD1
cdr3_aa: CASSARTGGSGANVLTF
cdr3_nt: TGTGCCAGCAGTGCTCGGACAGGAGGATCTGGGGCCAACGTCCTGACTTTC

j_call: TRBJ1-5
clone_size: .
cdr3_length: 14
v_call: TRBV19
d_call: TRBD1
cdr3_aa: CALGGQGMGQPQHF
cdr3_nt: TGTGCCCTCGGGGGACAGGGAATGGGTCAGCCCCAGCATTTT

j_call: TRBJ1-4
clone_size: .
cdr3_length: 12
v_call: TRBV10-3
d_call: .
cdr3_aa: CATSVDREKLFF
cdr3_nt: TGTGCCACCTCTGTGGACCGAGAAAAACTGTTTTTT

j_call: TRBJ2-7
clone_size: once
cdr3_length: 18
v_call: TRBV2
d_call: TRBD2
cdr3_aa: CASVGSSGRFTSYNEQYF
cdr3_nt: TGTGCCAGCGTAGGTTCTAGCGGGAGATTTACGTCCTACAATGAGCAGTACTTC

j_call: TRBJ1-5
clone_size: .
cdr3_length: 15
v_call: TRBV24-1
d_call: .
cdr3_aa: CATSDPREGYQPQHF
cdr3_nt: TGTGCCACCAGTGACCCCCGGGAGGGCTATCAGCCCCAGCATTTT

j_call: TRBJ2-2
clone_size: .
cdr3_length: 13
v_call: TRBV10-3
d_call: .
cdr3_aa: CAATGSVTGELFF
cdr3_nt: TGTGCCGCAACAGGGTCGGTCACCGGGGAGTTGTTTTTT

j_call: TRBJ1-4
clone_size: .
cdr3_length: 17
v_call: TRBV7-2
d_call: TRBD1
cdr3_aa: CASSIGDRPSTNEKLFF
cdr3_nt: TGTGCCAGCAGCATTGGGGACAGGCCGTCAACTAATGAAAAACTGTTTTTT

j_call: TRBJ1-6
clone_size: .
cdr3_length: 15
v_call: TRBV20-1
d_call: TRBD1
cdr3_aa: CSARSGGPYNSPLHF
cdr3_nt: TGCAGTGCTAGATCAGGGGGCCCCTATAATTCACCCCTCCACTTT

j_call: TRBJ2-1
clone_size: many
cdr3_length: 16
v_call: TRBV7-9
d_call: .
cdr3_aa: CASSPRGNRVYNEQFF
cdr3_nt: TGTGCCAGCAGCCCACGGGGGAACAGGGTCTACAATGAGCAGTTCTTC

j_call: TRBJ2-5
clone_size: .
cdr3_length: 12
v_call: TRBV7-6
d_call: .
cdr3_aa: CASSLDIETQYF
cdr3_nt: TGTGCCAGCAGCTTAGACATCGAGACCCAGTACTTC

j_call: TRBJ2-1
clone_size: few
cdr3_length: 10
v_call: TRBV20-1
d_call: .
cdr3_aa: CSIAGDEQFF
cdr3_nt: TGCAGCATCGCAGGGGATGAGCAGTTCTTC

j_call: TRBJ2-7
clone_size: .
cdr3_length: 15
v_call: TRBV3-1
d_call: TRBD2
cdr3_aa: CASSQAGGPSYEQYF
cdr3_nt: TGTGCCAGCAGCCAAGCGGGAGGGCCCTCCTACGAGCAGTACTTC

j_call: TRBJ1-4
clone_size: many
cdr3_length: 15
v_call: TRBV6-6
d_call: .
cdr3_aa: CASWGWLGFNEKLFF
cdr3_nt: TGTGCCAGTTGGGGGTGGCTAGGGTTTAATGAAAAACTGTTTTTT

j_call: TRBJ2-5
clone_size: .
cdr3_length: 16
v_call: TRBV6-1
d_call: .
cdr3_aa: CASSEGQGGSARRKYF
cdr3_nt: TGTGCCAGCAGTGAAGGACAGGGAGGCTCCGCTCGACGGAAGTACTTC

j_call: TRBJ2-7
clone_size: .
cdr3_length: 14
v_call: TRBV20-1
d_call: .
cdr3_aa: CSARPLRPYNEQYF
cdr3_nt: TGCAGTGCTAGACCCCTACGGCCCTACAATGAGCAGTACTTC

j_call: TRBJ2-3
clone_size: .
cdr3_length: 17
v_call: TRBV10-1
d_call: TRBD2
cdr3_aa: CASSPGGAGGHTDTQYF
cdr3_nt: TGCGCCAGCAGTCCGGGAGGAGCGGGGGGGCATACAGATACGCAGTATTTT

j_call: TRBJ2-4
clone_size: once
cdr3_length: 16
v_call: TRBV7-3
d_call: TRBD1
cdr3_aa: CASSEGDRGLENIQYF
cdr3_nt: TGTGCCAGCAGCGAAGGAGACAGGGGGCTAGAAAACATTCAGTACTTC

j_call: TRBJ2-3
clone_size: few
cdr3_length: 18
v_call: TRBV7-3
d_call: TRBD2
cdr3_aa: CASSHRKGTGGFTDTQYF
cdr3_nt: TGTGCCAGCAGTCATCGCAAGGGAACGGGAGGCTTCACAGATACGCAGTATTTT

j_call: TRBJ1-2
clone_size: .
cdr3_length: 14
v_call: TRBV20-1
d_call: .
cdr3_aa: CSARLSGFNVGYTF
cdr3_nt: TGCAGTGCTAGACTTTCAGGGTTCAACGTTGGCTACACCTTC

j_call: TRBJ2-1
clone_size: .
cdr3_length: 15
v_call: TRBV6-6
d_call: TRBD2
cdr3_aa: CASRGTSVYRETQFF
cdr3_nt: TGTGCCAGCAGAGGGACTAGCGTTTACCGAGAGACCCAGTTCTTC

j_call: TRBJ1-1
clone_size: few
cdr3_length: 16
v_call: TRBV12-3/TRBV12-4
d_call: .
cdr3_aa: CASSLSPGARSVEAFF
cdr3_nt: TGTGCCAGCAGTTTATCACCGGGGGCGCGGTCGGTTGAAGCTTTCTTT

j_call: TRBJ2-3
clone_size: few
cdr3_length: 16
v_call: TRBV5-1
d_call: TRBD2
cdr3_aa: CASSKTSQLRTDTQYF
cdr3_nt: TGCGCCAGCAGCAAGACTAGCCAACTTCGCACAGATACGCAGTATTTT

j_call: TRBJ2-7
clone_size: .
cdr3_length: 16
v_call: TRBV11-2
d_call: .
cdr3_aa: CASSTTSSTFSYEQYF
cdr3_nt: TGTGCCAGCAGCACAACCAGCTCTACCTTCTCCTACGAGCAGTACTTC